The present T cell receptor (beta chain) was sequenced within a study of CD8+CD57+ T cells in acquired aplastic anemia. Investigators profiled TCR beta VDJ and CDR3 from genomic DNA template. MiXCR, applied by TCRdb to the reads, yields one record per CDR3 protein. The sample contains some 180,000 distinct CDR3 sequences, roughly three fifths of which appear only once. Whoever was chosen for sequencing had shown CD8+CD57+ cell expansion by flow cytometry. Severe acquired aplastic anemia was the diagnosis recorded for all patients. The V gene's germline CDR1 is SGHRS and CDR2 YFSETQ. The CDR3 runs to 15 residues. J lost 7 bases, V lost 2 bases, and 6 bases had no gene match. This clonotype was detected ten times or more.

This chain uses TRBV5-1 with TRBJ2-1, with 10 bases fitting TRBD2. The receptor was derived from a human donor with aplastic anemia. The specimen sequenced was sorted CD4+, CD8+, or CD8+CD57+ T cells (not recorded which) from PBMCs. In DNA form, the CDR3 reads TGCGCCAGCAGCTTAAGCGGGGGGGCCTGGAATGAGCAGTTCTTC. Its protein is CASSLSGGAWNEQFF. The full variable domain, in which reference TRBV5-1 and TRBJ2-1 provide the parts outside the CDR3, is KAGVTQTPRYLIKTRGQQVTLSCSPISGHRSVSWYQQTPGQGLQFLFEYFSETQRNKGNFPGRFSGRQFSNSRSEMNVSTLELGDSALYLCASSLSGGAWNEQFFGPGTRLTVL.